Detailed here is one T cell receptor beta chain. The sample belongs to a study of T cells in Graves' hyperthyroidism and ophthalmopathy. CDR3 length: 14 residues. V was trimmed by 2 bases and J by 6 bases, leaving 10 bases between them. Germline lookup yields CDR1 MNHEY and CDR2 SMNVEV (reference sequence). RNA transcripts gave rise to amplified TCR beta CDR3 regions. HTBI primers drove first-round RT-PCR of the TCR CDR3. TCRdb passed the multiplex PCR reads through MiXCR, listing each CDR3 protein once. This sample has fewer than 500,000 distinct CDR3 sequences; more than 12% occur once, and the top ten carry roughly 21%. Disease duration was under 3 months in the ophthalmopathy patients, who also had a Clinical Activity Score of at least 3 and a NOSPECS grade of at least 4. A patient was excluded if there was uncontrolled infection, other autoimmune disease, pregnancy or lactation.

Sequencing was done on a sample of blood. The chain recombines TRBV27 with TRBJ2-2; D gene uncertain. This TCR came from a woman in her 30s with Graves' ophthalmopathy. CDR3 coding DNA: TGTGCCAGCAGTTTAAATCCCGTCCCCGGGGAGCTGTTTTTT. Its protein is CASSLNPVPGELFF.